A few counts support the clone carrying this T cell receptor (beta chain). Its antigen remains unknown. The data were obtained in a study of OX40 agonist ivuxolimab in advanced cancers. Study as a whole: Anti-PD-1, anti-PD-L1 or anti-CTLA-4 therapy given earlier was allowed, and approximately 40% had some.

The CDR3 covers 15 residues. V lost 3 bases to trimming and J lost 7 bases, with 14 bases between them. CDR1 SGHKS and CDR2 YYEKEE come from the germline V gene (reference sequence). Findings and limits, study-wide: The mean number of expanded clones was higher in CD8+ T cells than in CD4+.

Peripheral blood came from all dose cohorts at three timepoints. Using immunoSEQ multiplex PCR, the repertoire was profiled, and TCRdb retains in-frame clones only, with some absent. The sample has about 70,000 clones, almost 90% seen once. The source material was CD4+ or CD8+ T cells sorted from blood, sampled in a trial of the OX40 agonist ivuxolimab. The V and J genes are TRBV5-5 and TRBJ1-6; D gene uncertain. The receptor comes from an adult with an advanced solid tumor such as melanoma, head and neck, liver or kidney cancer. The CDR3 coding sequence is TGTGCCAGCAGCTATGGAGGTCTCAGAAATTCACCCCTCCACTTT. This encodes CASSYGGLRNSPLHF.